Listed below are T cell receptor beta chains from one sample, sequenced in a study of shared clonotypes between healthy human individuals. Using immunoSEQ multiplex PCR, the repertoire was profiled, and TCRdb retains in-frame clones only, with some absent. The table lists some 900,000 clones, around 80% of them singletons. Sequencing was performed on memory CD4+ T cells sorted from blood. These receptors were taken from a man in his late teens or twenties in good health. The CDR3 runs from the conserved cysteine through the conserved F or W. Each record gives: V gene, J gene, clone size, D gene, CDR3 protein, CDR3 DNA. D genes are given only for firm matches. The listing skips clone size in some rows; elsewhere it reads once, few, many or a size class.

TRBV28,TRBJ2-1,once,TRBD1,CASSLWGQGGNEQFF,TGTGCCAGCAGTTTATGGGGACAGGGGGGCAATGAGCAGTTCTTC
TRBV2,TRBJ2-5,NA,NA,CASSESGLDGETQYF,TGTGCCAGCAGTGAATCGGGCCTCGACGGGGAGACCCAGTACTTC
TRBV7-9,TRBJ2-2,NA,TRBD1,CASSLLKTGGNTGELFF,TGTGCCAGCAGCTTACTGAAGACAGGGGGAAACACCGGGGAGCTGTTTTTT
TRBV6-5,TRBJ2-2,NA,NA,CASSLARDSGELFF,TGTGCCAGCAGTCTGGCCCGGGACTCCGGGGAGCTGTTTTTT
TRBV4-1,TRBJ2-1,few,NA,CASRGSGNEQFF,TGCGCCAGCAGGGGGAGCGGCAATGAGCAGTTCTTC
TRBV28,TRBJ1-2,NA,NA,CASSFISANYGYTF,TGTGCCAGCAGTTTTATATCAGCGAACTATGGCTACACCTTC
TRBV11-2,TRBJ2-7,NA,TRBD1,CASSWGTGAYEQYF,TGTGCCAGCAGCTGGGGGACAGGGGCCTACGAGCAGTACTTC
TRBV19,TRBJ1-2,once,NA,CASTRTLDYGYTF,TGTGCCAGTACCCGTACCCTAGACTATGGCTACACCTTC
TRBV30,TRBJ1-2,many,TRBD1,CAWRTSGQGGYGYTF,TGTGCCTGGAGGACCTCGGGACAGGGGGGCTATGGCTACACCTTC
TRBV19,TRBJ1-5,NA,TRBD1,CATSLDRSLGQPQHF,TGTGCCACTTCCCTGGACAGGTCTCTTGGTCAGCCCCAGCATTTT
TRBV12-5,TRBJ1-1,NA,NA,CASGPNRRNTEAFF,TGTGCTAGTGGCCCTAACAGGCGGAACACTGAAGCTTTCTTT
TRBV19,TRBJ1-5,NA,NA,CASSTSKERLNQPQHF,TGTGCCAGTAGTACGTCCAAGGAGAGACTCAATCAGCCCCAGCATTTT
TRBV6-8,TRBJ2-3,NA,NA,CASINHSAVSTDTQYF,TGTGCCAGCATCAACCATAGTGCGGTTAGCACAGATACGCAGTATTTT
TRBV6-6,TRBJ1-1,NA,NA,CASSYRSWAEAFF,TGTGCCAGCAGTTACAGGTCTTGGGCTGAAGCTTTCTTT
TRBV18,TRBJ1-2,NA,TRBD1,CASSLAPRDSREGYTF,TGTGCCAGCTCACTAGCCCCTCGGGACAGTCGTGAGGGCTACACCTTC
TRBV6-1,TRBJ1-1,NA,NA,CASIGQVDTEAFF,TGTGCCAGCATCGGGCAGGTCGACACTGAAGCTTTCTTT
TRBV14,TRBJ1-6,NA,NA,CASSQQSSYNSPLHF,TGTGCCAGCAGCCAACAGAGCTCCTATAATTCACCCCTCCACTTT
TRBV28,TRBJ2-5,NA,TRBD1,CASSSPGTGQETQYF,TGTGCCAGCAGTTCACCCGGGACAGGACAAGAGACCCAGTACTTC
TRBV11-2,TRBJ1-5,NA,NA,CASSRDTWGGNQPQHF,TGTGCCAGCAGCCGGGACACCTGGGGTGGCAATCAGCCCCAGCATTTT
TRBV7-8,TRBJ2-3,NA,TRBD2,CASSLDPAGGTTQYF,TGTGCCAGCAGCTTAGATCCCGCGGGGGGCACTACGCAGTATTTT
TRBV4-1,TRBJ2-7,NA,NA,CASSQEPGGYSYEQYF,TGCGCCAGCAGCCAAGAGCCGGGTGGTTACTCCTACGAGCAGTACTTC
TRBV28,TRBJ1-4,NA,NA,CASSLVSGLNEKLFF,TGTGCCAGCAGTTTGGTTTCGGGTCTTAATGAAAAACTGTTTTTT
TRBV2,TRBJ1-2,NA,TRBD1,CASTKQGAGYGYTF,TGTGCCAGCACCAAGCAGGGGGCTGGCTATGGCTACACCTTC
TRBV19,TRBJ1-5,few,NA,CASIGGRAQHF,TGTGCCAGTATTGGAGGGAGGGCCCAGCATTTT
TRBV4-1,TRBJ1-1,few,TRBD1,CASSRGQGNTEAFF,TGCGCCAGCAGCCGCGGACAGGGTAACACTGAAGCTTTCTTT
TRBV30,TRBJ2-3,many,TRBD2,CAWSSGGGASGTQYF,TGTGCCTGGAGTAGTGGCGGGGGGGCCAGTGGGACGCAGTATTTT
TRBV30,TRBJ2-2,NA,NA,CAWSVGANTGELFF,TGTGCCTGGAGTGTAGGGGCGAACACCGGGGAGCTGTTTTTT
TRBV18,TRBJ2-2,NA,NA,CASSNRDDTGELFF,TGTGCCAGCTCAAACAGGGACGACACCGGGGAGCTGTTTTTT
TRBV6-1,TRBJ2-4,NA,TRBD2,CASSETGTKANIQYF,TGTGCCAGCAGTGAAACCGGGACTAAAGCAAACATTCAGTACTTC
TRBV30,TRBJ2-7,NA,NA,CAWSSIGYEQYF,TGTGCCTGGAGCTCTATCGGTTACGAGCAGTACTTC
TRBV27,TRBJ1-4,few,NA,CASSLGGWGEKLFF,TGTGCCAGCAGTTTAGGCGGTTGGGGTGAAAAACTGTTTTTT
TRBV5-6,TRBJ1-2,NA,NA,CASSWQGNYGYTF,TGTGCCAGCAGCTGGCAGGGGAACTATGGCTACACCTTC
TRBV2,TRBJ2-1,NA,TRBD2,CASSSRTSGPSGGFF,TGTGCCAGCAGTTCCCGGACTAGCGGCCCCTCTGGGGGGTTCTTC
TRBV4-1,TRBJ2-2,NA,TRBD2,CASSRSSGGADTGELFF,TGCGCCAGCAGCCGGAGTAGCGGGGGGGCCGACACCGGGGAGCTGTTTTTT
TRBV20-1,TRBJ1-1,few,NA,CSTGMNTEAFF,TGCAGTACAGGGATGAACACTGAAGCTTTCTTT
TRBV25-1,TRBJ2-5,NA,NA,CASSDGILSGETQYF,TGTGCCAGCAGTGACGGAATATTGTCGGGAGAGACCCAGTACTTC
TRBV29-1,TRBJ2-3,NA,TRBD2,CSVGTSGSTDTQYF,TGCAGCGTCGGGACTAGCGGGAGCACAGATACGCAGTATTTT
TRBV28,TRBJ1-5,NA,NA,CASSLAGDSNQPQHF,TGTGCCAGCAGTTTAGCGGGAGATAGCAATCAGCCCCAGCATTTT
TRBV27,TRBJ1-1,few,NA,CASSYGLGEAFF,TGTGCCAGCAGTTACGGCCTGGGTGAAGCTTTCTTT
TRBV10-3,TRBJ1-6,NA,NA,CASTAGDSPLHF,TGTGCCAGCACTGCGGGGGATTCACCCCTCCACTTT
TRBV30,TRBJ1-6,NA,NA,CAWTQGPTLNSPLHF,TGTGCCTGGACCCAAGGACCGACTCTTAATTCACCCCTCCACTTT
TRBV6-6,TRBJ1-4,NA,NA,CASAIDRIEKLFF,TGTGCCAGTGCGATAGACCGGATTGAAAAACTGTTTTTT
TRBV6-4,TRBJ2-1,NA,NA,CASSDGRDTFYNEQFF,TGTGCCAGCAGTGACGGGCGGGATACGTTCTACAATGAGCAGTTCTTC
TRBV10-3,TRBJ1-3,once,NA,CAISDSGTGSGNTIYF,TGTGCCATCAGTGATTCCGGGACCGGCTCTGGAAACACCATATATTTT
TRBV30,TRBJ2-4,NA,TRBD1,CAWSVSGGIQYF,TGTGCCTGGAGTGTATCAGGGGGCATTCAGTACTTC